This T cell receptor (beta chain) was sequenced in a study of graft-versus-host responses after intestinal transplantation (dated by TCRdb to about 2021). Background for the entire study: Multivisceral, liver-intestinal, or isolated intestinal transplants were received by the recipients. Every recipient was given anti-thymocyte globulin induction, then maintenance tacrolimus and steroids for roughly 3 years. A peak of at least 4% donor T cells among recipient peripheral blood mononuclear cells was the definition used for donor T cell macrochimerism. To identify alloreactive clones, pre-transplant mixed lymphocyte reaction products were sequenced and compared with unstimulated pre-transplant donor and recipient T cells. The cohort enrolled 20 to 25 intestinal transplant recipients including one retransplant, and a few patients lacking pretransplant specimens were excluded. Bulk TCR-beta CDR3 sequencing was used to track graft-versus-host and host-versus-graft alloreactive T cell clones in the graft, circulation and bone marrow after intestinal transplantation. Samples from a few later patients were sequenced in-house on an Illumina MiSeq with MiXCR processing rather than by the commercial service. Paper-wide results and their limitations: Peak levels of circulating GvH clones were associated with declines in HvG clones early after transplant. Conclusions were limited by the relatively low number and heterogeneity of intestinal transplant patients. GvH clones turned up in recipient bone marrow, with some appearing earlier in ileal mucosa or blood, a pattern consistent with an intestinal mucosal origin. High GvH to HvG T cell clonal ratios were observed in the allografts of patients with donor T cell macrochimerism.

Library preparation used the immunoSEQ multiplex PCR assay. High-throughput TCR-beta CDR3 sequencing of genomic DNA from most patients was performed by Adaptive Biotechnologies. Processing in the source paper ran as follows. Adaptive's ImmunoSEQ software was the source of the TCR sequencing data for about 18 patients, while a few other patients were processed with MiXCR and VDJtools. CDR3 nucleotide sequences shared by donor and recipient were removed because the origin of these sequences could not be assigned. To be classed as alloreactive, a clone needed at least 2-fold expansion over unstimulated cells and a minimum CFSE-low frequency of 0.002% (template counts) or 0.001% (read counts). A clone was considered mappable if detected in the sequenced pre-transplant spleen, lymph node, or MLR CFSE-low populations of the donor or recipient. Cumulative frequency of alloreactive clones was calculated as a percentage of all sequences weighted by copy number. Entries here come from immuneACCESS through TCRdb and include only in-frame sequences with V and J called. Some clones fail to appear in such tables; in the studies checked, an unresolved V gene covers under half of the shortfall, and the cause of the remainder is unknown. V, J and clone size are taken as reported in that table, and D and trimming were inferred from the DNA itself. The sample data list about 690 clones, and 85% to 95% of these were observed just once. The biggest ten clones account for 7% to 9% of the sample.

In the first month after transplant, blood samples were collected up to 4 times, and after that at least monthly when available. Via the germline V gene, CDR1 is SGDLS and CDR2 YYNGEE. There are 14 amino acids in the CDR3, from cysteine to phenylalanine inclusive. The entry retains the CDR3 DNA only, 42 bases that are in frame from base 1. V has 4 bases trimmed and J has 3 bases trimmed; junction bases matching no gene number 2. For this clone: There is no known antigen for this receptor. Qualities for individual bases were not recorded, and no much larger clone is one base off.

The sequences come from PBMCs, collected 26 days after transplant. This receptor was taken from a human patient who received an intestinal transplant, so some T cells may come from the graft donor. The chain links TRBV9 with TRBJ2-2; TRBD2 agrees with 8 junctional bases. The CDR3 protein is CASSQLADTGELFF. The nucleotide sequence is TGTGCCAGCAGCCAACTAGCGGACACCGGGGAGCTGTTTTTT.